These T cell receptor beta chains were read from a single sample in a study of early T cells in non-severe SARS-CoV-2 infection. A single record per CDR3 protein comes from TCRdb applying MiXCR to the 5' RACE reads. This table has around 40,000 distinct CDR3 sequences, under 8% appearing once. The sequenced sample consisted of whole blood. All receptors come from an adult who was a healthcare worker with PCR-confirmed SARS-CoV-2 infection or an uninfected control (not recorded which). CDR3s include the opening cysteine and the closing phenylalanine or tryptophan. D genes are given only for firm matches.

d_gene	len	v_gene	j_gene	CDR3aa
TRBD2	17	TRBV7-2	TRBJ2-3	CASSARVRAGGTDTQYF
TRBD1	15	TRBV6-4	TRBJ2-1	CASSPDRVGADEQFF
NA	14	TRBV27	TRBJ1-2	CASSFHSLNYGYTF
NA	12	TRBV19	TRBJ1-2	CASSIRSYGYTF
NA	15	TRBV7-6	TRBJ2-7	CASSLREESSYEQYF
NA	13	TRBV27	TRBJ2-2	CADHFRDIGELFF
NA	11	TRBV28	TRBJ2-7	CASSLLVEQYF
TRBD2	13	TRBV7-2	TRBJ2-3	CASSGGSPDTQYF
NA	15	TRBV5-6	TRBJ1-5	CASSLLGTFNQPQHF
NA	10	TRBV5-8	TRBJ1-3	CATSGNTIYF
NA	16	TRBV5-1	TRBJ2-6	CASSLKSVSGANVLTF
NA	12	TRBV10-3	TRBJ2-3	CAISETTDTQYF
NA	14	TRBV6-1	TRBJ2-2	CAISPKRNTGELFF
NA	13	TRBV7-6	TRBJ1-4	CASSPGTQGKLFF
NA	12	TRBV29-1	TRBJ2-2	CSVVENTGELFF
NA	13	TRBV7-2	TRBJ2-5	CASSAPWKETQYF
NA	13	TRBV20-1	TRBJ2-1	CSAVLMMDYHEFF
NA	12	TRBV28	TRBJ2-7	CASSLGLGEQYF
NA	14	TRBV28	TRBJ2-7	CASSLPQGPHEQYF
TRBD2	16	TRBV11-2	TRBJ2-1	CASSTKAGGPLDEQFF
TRBD1	16	TRBV13	TRBJ1-1	CASSWDRGWEHTEAFF
TRBD1	15	TRBV7-9	TRBJ2-1	CASTRQGAASNEQFF
TRBD1	13	TRBV28	TRBJ2-1	CASSSQQGHEQFF
NA	12	TRBV28	TRBJ1-2	CASSFRPTGYTF
NA	14	TRBV11-2	TRBJ2-1	CASSLGRGQNEQFF
TRBD2	14	TRBV12-3/TRBV12-4	TRBJ2-7	CASSLRLAGPEQYF
NA	13	TRBV6-1	TRBJ2-7	CASSQGFGYEQYF
TRBD2	15	TRBV18	TRBJ2-1	CASSPLAGSYNEQFF
NA	15	TRBV6-5	TRBJ1-4	CASSYSYQGNEKLFF
NA	13	TRBV2	TRBJ2-7	CASSDLGIDEQYF
NA	14	TRBV20-1	TRBJ2-7	CSASESVRFREQYF
TRBD2	16	TRBV18	TRBJ2-2	CASSSWTSGRTGELFF
NA	14	TRBV2	TRBJ2-7	CASSETARFGEQYF
NA	13	TRBV9	TRBJ2-2	CASGKGGTGELFF
NA	13	TRBV20-1	TRBJ2-3	CSAGGQPPDTQYF
NA	15	TRBV5-6	TRBJ2-1	CASRPSPGGYNEQFF
NA	13	TRBV12-3/TRBV12-4	TRBJ2-7	CASGWGLPYEQYF
TRBD1	15	TRBV28	TRBJ1-3	CASSPRDRGRNTIYF
NA	17	TRBV9	TRBJ2-4	CASSPGPPPSIGNIQYF
TRBD2	20	TRBV25-1	TRBJ2-1	CASSEPQGLEGPRVYNEQSF
NA	11	TRBV2	TRBJ2-1	CASQLGDEQFF
NA	14	TRBV4-1	TRBJ2-5	CASSQDRGAQTQYF